The T cell receptor (beta chain) under discussion was sequenced for a study of T-cell memory formation after mild COVID-19. This clonotype has a handful of counts. The antigen is undetermined. Study-wide results and limits: Pre-infection memory held some responding clones, suggesting pre-existing cross-reactive T cells responded.

Per the germline V gene, CDR1 is MGHRA and CDR2 is YSYEKL. Between the trimmed V and J ends, which lost 3 bases and 10 bases, there was a span of 16 bases. The CDR3 covers 15 residues. TCRdb redid the calling of the 5' RACE reads with MiXCR, one entry per CDR3 protein. The repertoire consists of 200,000 to 250,000 distinct CDR3 sequences, with 8% to 11% occurring once and the leading ten covering approximately 3%. The sequenced material came from PBMCs or a T cell subset sorted from them (not recorded which). The receptor was isolated from a man between 18 and 35 years old who had mild COVID-19 (a few samples of this study predate the infection). Cell type and time point are not known. The chain combines TRBV4-1 with TRBJ1-6; tentative D call: TRBD1 (5 bases). The DNA of the CDR3 is TGCGCCAGCAGCCACAGACGGGGGAGTGGGTCACCCCTCCACTTT. Translated, it gives CASSHRRGSGSPLHF.